A single sample is the source of the 30 T cell receptor beta chains below, sequenced in a study of blood T cell repertoires in COVID-19. TCRdb's table, derived via immunoSEQ multiplex PCR, lists solely in-frame clones and lacks some. Found here are fewer than 350,000 clones, nearly 90% of them singletons; the top ten hold 0.8% to 1%. The sequenced sample was PBMCs or T cells enriched from blood (not recorded which). The receptors come from a woman under 40 who had recovered from COVID-19.

This clone appeared a few times. The chain recombines TRBV9 with TRBJ2-7; 9 bases line up with TRBD2. In germline, CDR1 is SGDLS, CDR2 YYNGEE. The ends lost 0 bases at V and 5 bases at J; junction bases unmatched: 6. The CDR3 length is 15 residues. The CDR3 region is CASSVGGRASDEQYF. The CDR3 nucleotides are TGTGCCAGCAGCGTAGGCGGGAGGGCCAGCGACGAGCAGTACTTC.

This chain links TRBV9 with TRBJ1-1; D gene unclear. From germline, CDR1 is SGDLS and CDR2 YYNGEE. The CDR3 length is 13 residues. Deletions cut 0 bases from V and 5 bases from J, with 8 bases between. The CDR3 loop reads CASSVGRETEAFF. In DNA form, the CDR3 reads TGTGCCAGCAGCGTAGGGAGGGAGACTGAAGCTTTCTTT.

This chain joins TRBV18 and TRBJ2-3; D is undetermined. The CDR3 loop spans 14 amino acids. V was trimmed by 3 bases and J by 4 bases, leaving 11 bases between them. Germline V gene data show CDR1 as KGHSH and CDR2 as LQKENI. The CDR3 nucleotides read TGTGCCAGCTCACCCCTAAGCTCGTCAGATACGCAGTATTTT. Its translation is CASSPLSSSDTQYF.

The chain combines TRBV5-5 with TRBJ2-5, with D possibly being TRBD1 (7 bases). V shed 3 bases and J shed 3 bases, with 12 bases lying between them. CDR1 is SGHKS and CDR2 is YYEKEE in the germline V gene (reference sequence). CDR3 size: 14 residues. CDR3 in DNA: TGTGCCAGCAGCTCGCCCAGGGGGGAAGAGACCCAGTACTTC. Protein product: CASSSPRGEETQYF.

This clone showed up just a few times. The chain is built from TRBV19 and TRBJ2-7; 7 nucleotides agree with TRBD1. The CDR3 runs 17 residues. V was clipped by 7 bases and J by 0 bases; unmatched bases: 15. CDR1 and CDR2 (germline): LNHDA, SQIVND (reference sequence). Here the CDR3 DNA reads TGTGCCAGTACCCCGAACAGGGGCCCGGGTAGCTCCTACGAGCAGTACTTC. It specifies CASTPNRGPGSSYEQYF.

The chain links TRBV10-3 to TRBJ1-3; D is perhaps TRBD1 (6 bases). Germline V gene sequence: CDR1 ENHRY, CDR2 SYGVKD. There are 16 residues in the CDR3. Trimming removed 3 bases from V and 1 base from J, with 13 bases in between. CDR3 nucleotides: TGTGCCATCAGTGATTGGGGGCGCGGGTCTGGAAACACCATATATTTT. It yields the protein CAISDWGRGSGNTIYF.

V usage is TRBV3-1 (or the pseudogene TRBV3-2) and J usage is TRBJ2-7; possible D gene TRBD2, 5 bases. With 4 bases removed from V and 6 bases from J, the gap between germline ends came to 13 bases. The germline gives CDR1 LGHDT, CDR2 YNNKEL (reference sequence). There are 13 residues in the CDR3. CDR3 coding DNA: TGTGCCAGCAGCCCCCGCGGGTCCGGCGAGCAGTACTTC. This codes for CASSPRGSGEQYF.

The chain joins TRBV2 to TRBJ2-1; D may be TRBD1 (5 bases). The V end was cut by 0 bases, the J end by 8 bases, with 29 bases between. Germline V gives CDR1 SNHLY, CDR2 FYNNEI. The CDR3 length is 20 residues. The CDR3 DNA is TGTGCCAGCAGTGAAGCGCTTGGGGCAGGGAAAATACCTTTCCTGGATGAGCAGTTCTTC. Its translation is CASSEALGAGKIPFLDEQFF. The full variable domain, its missing parts supplied by reference TRBV2 and TRBJ2-1, is EPEVTQTPSHQVTQMGQEVILRCVPISNHLYFYWYRQILGQKVEFLVSFYNNEISEKSEIFDDQFSVERPDGSNFTLKIRSTKLEDSAMYFCASSEALGAGKIPFLDEQFFGPGTRLTVL.

The V call is TRBV5-4, the J call TRBJ2-4; 7 bases match TRBD1. CDR3 length: 14 amino acids. V trimming: 2 bases; J trimming: 1 base; junction bases outside the gene matches: 0. Germline V gene sequence: CDR1 SGHNT, CDR2 YYREEE (reference sequence). For the CDR3, the DNA is TGTGCCAGCAGCTTCAGGGGGGCCAAAAACATTCAGTACTTC. It is translated as CASSFRGAKNIQYF.

This chain uses TRBV9 with TRBJ2-1; 7 bases are shared with TRBD2. Germline V gene lookup returns CDR1 SGDLS and CDR2 YYNGEE. J gave up 3 bases and V 0 bases, and 12 bases lay outside the gene matches. This CDR3 region has 18 residues. The DNA of the CDR3 is TGTGCCAGCAGCGTAGGCGGGAGACTGCGAGATCGCTACAATGAGCAGTTCTTC. It yields the protein CASSVGGRLRDRYNEQFF. The variable domain in full, with the rest retrieved from reference TRBV9 and TRBJ2-1, is DSGVTQTPKHLITATGQRVTLRCSPRSGDLSVYWYQQSLDQGLQFLIQYYNGEERAKGNILERFSAQQFPDLHSELNLSSLELGDSALYFCASSVGGRLRDRYNEQFFGPGTRLTVL.

The CDR3 sequence is CASSPIAGGSYGYTF. In DNA, the CDR3 is TGCGCCAGCAGCCCGATCGCAGGGGGCTCTTATGGCTACACCTTC. The V gene is TRBV4-1, the J gene TRBJ1-2, with TRBD1 matching 8 bases. Germline-derived CDR1 and CDR2 are MGHRA and YSYEKL. The CDR3 runs to 15 residues. V shed 4 bases, J shed 5 bases, and the junction held 9 bases outside the gene matches.

The chain combines TRBV2 with TRBJ1-1; no clear D. The germline gives CDR1 SNHLY, CDR2 FYNNEI. The V end was cut by 6 bases, the J end by 1 base, with 12 bases between. The CDR3 runs to 14 residues. In nucleotides, the CDR3 is TGTGCCAGCAGAACGGGGAAAGGGAACACTGAAGCTTTCTTT. Amino acid sequence: CASRTGKGNTEAFF.

In DNA, the CDR3 is TGTGCCAGCAGCCGCACACAAGTTAACCAAGAGACCCAGTACTTC. It yields the protein CASSRTQVNQETQYF. The V gene is TRBV11-2, the J gene TRBJ2-5, with D unresolved. Germline V gene data show CDR1 as SGHAT and CDR2 as FQNNGV. CDR3 length: 15 amino acids. V was pared by 5 bases and J by 0 bases, with 13 bases between. Looking up the rest from reference TRBV11-2 and TRBJ2-5 gives the full variable domain: EAGVAQSPRYKIIEKRQSVAFWCNPISGHATLYWYQQILGQGPKLLIQFQNNGVVDDSQLPKDRFSAERLKGVDSTLKIQPAKLEDSAVYLCASSRTQVNQETQYFGPGTRLLVL.

The V and J genes are TRBV5-1 and TRBJ2-5; TRBD1 might be the D (5 bases). The ends were cut back, 4 bases at V and 5 bases at J, with 21 bases in the middle. Looked up from germline, CDR1 is SGHRS and CDR2 is YFSETQ. This CDR3 region has 16 residues. The CDR3 here is CASSPLGLGVGETQYF. The CDR3 nucleotides read TGCGCCAGCAGCCCACTCGGGCTAGGGGTTGGTGAGACCCAGTACTTC.

The rearrangement links TRBV5-1 to TRBJ2-7; TRBD1 agrees at 10 bases. V gave up 4 bases and J gave up 0 bases; unmatched junction bases: 4. The CDR3 length is 15 residues. Germline loops: CDR1 SGHRS, CDR2 YFSETQ. The CDR3 protein is CASSGQGGFSYEQYF. The CDR3 DNA reads TGCGCCAGCAGCGGACAGGGGGGTTTCTCCTACGAGCAGTACTTC.

The chain combines TRBV5-1 with TRBJ1-1; unclear D gene. This CDR3 has 15 residues. Trimming removed 0 bases at V and 0 bases at J, with 9 bases between. The germline V gene encodes CDR1 SGHRS and CDR2 YFSETQ. In DNA form, the CDR3 reads TGCGCCAGCAGCTTGGAGCACAGTTTGAACACTGAAGCTTTCTTT. It yields the protein CASSLEHSLNTEAFF.

The chain couples TRBV28 to TRBJ2-5; TRBD1 agrees at 10 bases. After removal of 6 bases from V and 5 bases from J, the junction contained 9 bases not matched to a gene. This CDR3 is 15 amino acids long. Germline V gene data show CDR1 as MDHEN and CDR2 as SYDVKM. The CDR3 loop reads CASRRGQGIVETQYF. CDR3 coding DNA: TGTGCCAGCAGGAGGGGACAGGGGATCGTGGAGACCCAGTACTTC.

The chain joins TRBV6-2 or TRBV6-3 to TRBJ1-2; D remains unclear. The V gene lost 3 bases and the J gene lost 4 bases, with 9 bases spanning the gap. From germline, CDR1 is MNHEY and CDR2 SVGEGT. The CDR3 is made up of 13 amino acids. CDR3 in DNA: TGTGCCAGCAGTTATCAGAACATCTATGGCTACACCTTC. This encodes CASSYQNIYGYTF.

In its sample, this clone was seen once. The chain uses TRBV28 and TRBJ2-4, with D perhaps matching TRBD1 (6 bases). Trimming removed 1 base from V and 1 base from J, with 20 bases in between. Germline-derived CDR1 and CDR2 are MDHEN and SYDVKM. The CDR3 is made up of 19 amino acids. The CDR3 here is CASSLYPDGQSYAKNIQYF. In DNA form, the CDR3 reads TGTGCCAGCAGTTTATACCCCGACGGACAGTCTTACGCCAAAAACATTCAGTACTTC.

The V and J genes are TRBV7-9 and TRBJ2-7, with 9 nucleotides matching TRBD1. V was clipped by 5 bases and J by 5 bases; unmatched bases: 4. Germline lookup yields CDR1 SEHNR and CDR2 FQNEAQ (reference sequence). This CDR3 has 13 amino acids. The CDR3 nucleotides are TGTGCCAGCAGCACAGGGGGCTTGCACGAGCAGTACTTC. Its translation is CASSTGGLHEQYF.

The V gene is TRBV27, the J gene TRBJ2-3, with D perhaps matching TRBD2 (6 bases). The V gene's germline CDR1 is MNHEY and CDR2 SMNVEV (reference sequence). The CDR3 totals 14 residues. The V end lost 6 bases, the J end lost 5 bases, and 15 bases lay between the germline ends. The CDR3 DNA follows: TGTGCCAGCAGCCTTGGGGGGTGGGGAGATACGCAGTATTTT. It specifies CASSLGGWGDTQYF.

V usage is TRBV28 and J usage is TRBJ1-2; 7 bases map to TRBD1. V lost 3 bases, J lost 8 bases, and 9 bases stayed unmatched. The CDR3 totals 14 residues. Germline CDR1 MDHEN, CDR2 SYDVKM. Written as DNA, the CDR3 is TGTGCCAGCAGTTTCACCTGGACAGGACAGGGCTACACCTTC. It specifies CASSFTWTGQGYTF.

This clone came up a few times. V gene TRBV2 combines with J gene TRBJ2-2; D is unclear. With 4 bases removed from V and 4 bases from J, the gap between germline ends came to 10 bases. This CDR3 spans 14 amino acids. Germline CDR1 SNHLY, CDR2 FYNNEI. CDR3 amino acids: CASSVVRGTGELFF. The CDR3 nucleotides are TGTGCCAGCAGTGTCGTGAGAGGCACCGGGGAGCTGTTTTTT.

This sequence joins TRBV7-2 and TRBJ1-5, with 10 bases fitting TRBD1. The CDR3 runs 14 residues. With V trimmed by 2 bases and J by 7 bases, 2 bases remained unmatched. Germline assignment: CDR1 SGHTA and CDR2 FQGNSA. CDR3 loop: CASSLTTGGQPQHF. The DNA for the CDR3 is TGTGCCAGCAGCTTAACGACAGGGGGCCAGCCCCAGCATTTT.

The chain carries TRBV7-2 and TRBJ1-2; no reliable D call. There are 14 residues in the CDR3. V was trimmed by 1 base and J by 1 base, leaving 7 bases between them. The germline V gene has CDR1 SGHTA and CDR2 FQGNSA. The CDR3 region is CASSLVAVNYGYTF. The CDR3 region has the DNA TGTGCCAGCAGCTTAGTGGCAGTTAACTATGGCTACACCTTC.

CDR3 nucleotide sequence: TGTGCCAGCAGCGTAGTGGCGGGGGGGCCATCAGATACGCAGTATTTT. Its translation: CASSVVAGGPSDTQYF. This rearrangement joins TRBV9 to TRBJ2-3, with 9 positions matching TRBD2. This CDR3 spans 16 amino acids. Germline values: CDR1 SGDLS, CDR2 YYNGEE. The trim removed 0 bases at V and 4 bases at J, leaving 6 bases unmatched.

A remark on this clone: Other nucleotide sequences from this sample produce the same CDR3. The chain combines TRBV5-1 with TRBJ1-1, with D tentatively TRBD1 (5 bases). The length of the CDR3 is 13 residues. The V gene lost 5 bases and the J gene lost 0 bases, with 8 bases spanning the gap. Looked up from germline, CDR1 is SGHRS and CDR2 is YFSETQ. The CDR3 bases are TGCGCCAGCAGTCAGGGCATGAACACTGAAGCTTTCTTT. It translates to CASSQGMNTEAFF.

The chain links TRBV7-9 to TRBJ1-2; a weak D match, TRBD1 (6 bases). Per the germline V gene, CDR1 is SEHNR and CDR2 is FQNEAQ (reference sequence). This CDR3 has 14 residues. V shed 5 bases and J shed 7 bases, with 17 bases lying between them. CDR3 sequence: CASSPARTDSGYTF. CDR3 nucleotides: TGTGCCAGCAGCCCGGCTCGGACAGATTCTGGCTACACCTTC.

This chain connects TRBV18 to TRBJ2-6, with D perhaps matching TRBD1 (6 bases). The CDR3 has 18 amino acids. CDR1 is KGHSH and CDR2 is LQKENI in the germline V gene. Deletions cut 1 base from V and 0 bases from J, with 13 bases between. DNA for the CDR3: TGTGCCAGCTCACCACGGGAGAGGGGGACCTCTGGGGCCAACGTCCTGACTTTC. It encodes CASSPRERGTSGANVLTF.

The chain is built from TRBV10-3 and TRBJ1-5; D remains ambiguous. The germline CDR1 and CDR2 sequences are ENHRY and SYGVKD. This CDR3 comprises 15 residues. The V end was cut by 4 bases, the J end by 4 bases, with 14 bases between. In nucleotides, the CDR3 is TGTGCCATCAGTGTGTCAGCCGCTCCGAATCAGCCCCAGCATTTT. Protein product: CAISVSAAPNQPQHF.